Listed below are T cell receptor beta chains from one sample, sequenced in a study of T cells in Graves' hyperthyroidism and ophthalmopathy. In TCRdb, the multiplex PCR reads were re-called with MiXCR into one record per CDR3 protein. This table holds about 700,000 distinct CDR3 sequences, 14% found once. Sample: blood. Source of these receptors: a woman under 30 with Graves' hyperthyroidism. The CDR3 runs from the conserved cysteine through the conserved F or W. D genes are given only for firm matches. A clone size is listed for some rows: how often the clone was seen (once, few, many), or a class if it is expanded.

CDR3 length | clone size | D gene | J gene | V gene | CDR3 DNA | CDR3 protein
12 | NA | NA | TRBJ2-4 | TRBV19 | TGTGCCAGTAGCCAGGACCTCTTTATTCAGTACTTC | CASSQDLFIQYF
14 | many | NA | TRBJ1-1 | TRBV12-3/TRBV12-4 | TGTGCCAGCAGTTTAGGCAGGAGGTACACTGAAGCTTTCTTT | CASSLGRRYTEAFF
10 | many | NA | TRBJ1-1 | TRBV29-1 | TGCAGCGTTGTGGTCGGTGAAGCTTTCTTT | CSVVVGEAFF
15 | many | NA | TRBJ2-7 | TRBV5-1 | TGCGCCAGCAGCTCAGGGTACAGGAAACCCTACGAGCAGTACTTC | CASSSGYRKPYEQYF
15 | many | TRBD1 | TRBJ1-1 | TRBV7-2 | TGTGCCAGCAGCTTCCGGACAGGAATGAACACTGAAGCTTTCTTT | CASSFRTGMNTEAFF
13 | NA | NA | TRBJ2-3 | TRBV27 | TGTGCCAGCAGTTTAATCGGCACAGATACGCAGTATTTT | CASSLIGTDTQYF
12 | many | NA | TRBJ1-3 | TRBV12-3/TRBV12-4 | TGTGCCAGCAGTTTCTTTGCGGACACCATATATTTT | CASSFFADTIYF
17 | NA | TRBD2 | TRBJ2-2 | TRBV7-2 | TGTGCCAGCAGCCGGTATAGCGGGAGAGCTTCCACCGGGGAGCTGTTTTTT | CASSRYSGRASTGELFF
16 | NA | NA | TRBJ2-7 | TRBV7-2 | TGTGCCAGCAGCTCCTCTGGGGCGAGTAACCCCTACGAGCAGTACTTC | CASSSSGASNPYEQYF
20 | NA | NA | TRBJ2-2 | TRBV12-5 | TGTGCTAGTGATCTCGACGAACGGACAGCTAGACGAACCAACACCGGGGAGCTGTTTTTT | CASDLDERTARRTNTGELFF
14 | many | NA | TRBJ2-7 | TRBV7-9 | TGTGCCAGCAGCAGTTTCGGGCACTCCTACGAGCAGTACTTC | CASSSFGHSYEQYF
14 | once | NA | TRBJ2-1 | TRBV12-3/TRBV12-4 | TGTGCCAGCAGTTTAAGGGACCGGACCTACGAGCAGTTCTTC | CASSLRDRTYEQFF
15 | many | TRBD2 | TRBJ2-1 | TRBV7-2 | TGTGCCAGCAGCTTAGGAGGGACTAGTCTCAATGAGCAGTTCTTC | CASSLGGTSLNEQFF
16 | few | TRBD2 | TRBJ2-5 | TRBV5-1 | TGCGCCAGCAGCTCCAACCGACTAGCGGGATTGGAGACCCAGTACTTC | CASSSNRLAGLETQYF
17 | many | TRBD2 | TRBJ2-1 | TRBV7-9 | TGTGCCAGCAGTCTTCCACTAGCGGGAGTATCCTACAATGAGCAGTTCTTC | CASSLPLAGVSYNEQFF
11 | NA | TRBD1 | TRBJ2-7 | TRBV4-1 | TGCGCCAGCGCGACAGGGAGCGAGCAGTACTTC | CASATGSEQYF
12 | many | NA | TRBJ1-1 | TRBV5-5 | TGTGCCAGCAGTTTTAAGGGCACTGAAGCTTTCTTT | CASSFKGTEAFF
13 | NA | NA | TRBJ2-5 | TRBV7-8 | TGTGCCAGCAGCTTTTTACCCCGTGAGACCCAGTACTTC | CASSFLPRETQYF
13 | many | TRBD1 | TRBJ1-5 | TRBV20-1 | TGCAGTGCAAAAGGACAGGGTAGGCAGCCCCAGCATTTT | CSAKGQGRQPQHF
17 | many | NA | TRBJ1-4 | TRBV9 | TGTGCCAGCAGCGTAGGCGTAGGAGTCACGACTAATGAAAAACTGTTTTTT | CASSVGVGVTTNEKLFF
12 | NA | NA | TRBJ2-6 | TRBV7-9 | TGTGCCAGCAGCCCGGTGTCCAACGTCCTGACTTTC | CASSPVSNVLTF
16 | many | NA | TRBJ2-2 | TRBV2 | TGTGCCAGCATAGGGGTAGAGGCGGGACGCACCGGGGAGCTGTTTTTT | CASIGVEAGRTGELFF
12 | NA | NA | TRBJ2-7 | TRBV2 | TGTGTCAGCAGTTGGGCCGTGGACGAGCAGTACTTC | CVSSWAVDEQYF
14 | many | NA | TRBJ2-6 | TRBV7-2 | TGTGCCAGCAGCGGATATTCTGGGGCCAACGTCCTGACTTTC | CASSGYSGANVLTF
16 | few | TRBD1 | TRBJ2-7 | TRBV7-9 | TGTGCCAGCAGCTTCTTCGGACAGGGGATGATCAATGAGCAGTACTTC | CASSFFGQGMINEQYF
16 | few | NA | TRBJ1-4 | TRBV4-1 | TGCGCCAGCAGCCAAGAAGGGACTGAATTTAATGAAAAACTGTTTTTT | CASSQEGTEFNEKLFF
14 | few | NA | TRBJ2-2 | TRBV29-1 | TGCAGCGTTGTTGGACTGACGAACACCGGGGAGCTGTTTTTT | CSVVGLTNTGELFF
14 | many | NA | TRBJ2-2 | TRBV6-1 | TGTGCCAGCAGCATAACCCCCGGCACCGGGGAGCTGTTTTTT | CASSITPGTGELFF
16 | few | NA | TRBJ2-1 | TRBV19 | TGTGCCAGTAGTGCAGGACTGACGAGCTCCTACAATGAGCAGTTCTTC | CASSAGLTSSYNEQFF
13 | few | NA | TRBJ2-7 | TRBV5-1 | TGCGCCAGCTACCGGGGACAAGGAGACGAGCAGTACTTC | CASYRGQGDEQYF
14 | NA | NA | TRBJ2-1 | TRBV5-1 | TGCGCCAGCAGCCGGGCCGGCGCCCACAATGAGCAGTTCTTC | CASSRAGAHNEQFF
18 | few | NA | TRBJ2-7 | TRBV4-1 | TGCGCCAGCAGCCATAACGAGAACGGGATTCCTAACTACTACGAGCAGTACTTC | CASSHNENGIPNYYEQYF
13 | many | TRBD1 | TRBJ2-3 | TRBV28 | TGTGCCAGCAGTTTAGACAGGGTCGCTACGCAGTATTTT | CASSLDRVATQYF
15 | few | NA | TRBJ2-7 | TRBV29-1 | TGCAGCGTTGTGGGTTTTGGAGGTGGGGCCTACGAGCAGTACTTC | CSVVGFGGGAYEQYF
14 | NA | NA | TRBJ2-3 | TRBV7-3 | TGTGCCAGCAGCTTAACCGAGGGGGCAGATACGCAGTATTTT | CASSLTEGADTQYF
16 | few | TRBD2 | TRBJ2-4 | TRBV28 | TGTGCCAGCAGAAGTAGCGGGAGAAGGCATAAAAACATTCAGTACTTC | CASRSSGRRHKNIQYF
15 | many | TRBD1 | TRBJ1-4 | TRBV18 | TGTGCCAGCTCACCACCGGACAGGGGTTATGAAAAACTGTTTTTT | CASSPPDRGYEKLFF
18 | NA | TRBD2 | TRBJ2-3 | TRBV20-1 | TGCAGTGCCCCGTCCCCGGCGGGAGCCGGGTCTAGCACAGATACGCAGTATTTT | CSAPSPAGAGSSTDTQYF
13 | many | NA | TRBJ1-1 | TRBV30 | TGTGCCTGGAGATTGGGGGTCAGGGCTGAAGCTTTCTTT | CAWRLGVRAEAFF
17 | NA | NA | TRBJ2-1 | TRBV20-1 | TGCAGTGCTAGAGCTGGGGGTGGGGGGCAGCGTTACAATGAGCAGTTCTTC | CSARAGGGGQRYNEQFF
14 | many | NA | TRBJ1-2 | TRBV24-1 | TGTGCCACCAGTGATCCCTCCCGGGGCGATGGCTACACCTTC | CATSDPSRGDGYTF
13 | few | NA | TRBJ2-3 | TRBV20-1 | TGCAGTTGGGGGGAGCCTGGCACAGATACGCAGTATTTT | CSWGEPGTDTQYF
13 | few | TRBD1 | TRBJ1-1 | TRBV30 | TGTGCCTGGAGTAGGGACAGTTACACTGAAGCTTTCTTT | CAWSRDSYTEAFF
14 | many | NA | TRBJ2-5 | TRBV11-1 | TGTGCCAGCAGCCCCGCCCTGGACCAAGAGACCCAGTACTTC | CASSPALDQETQYF
15 | few | TRBD1 | TRBJ1-6 | TRBV27 | TGTGCCAGCAGCTTTTACAGGGGATTAAATTCACCCCTCCACTTT | CASSFYRGLNSPLHF
14 | many | NA | TRBJ2-7 | TRBV6-5 | TGTGCCAGCAGTTACTCGGGGGAGGCTTACGAGCAGTACTTC | CASSYSGEAYEQYF
16 | many | TRBD1 | TRBJ2-7 | TRBV6-6 | TGTGCCAGCAGTTACAGCCGAGCCGGGACAGGGTTCGAGCAGTACTTC | CASSYSRAGTGFEQYF
16 | NA | NA | TRBJ2-4 | TRBV2 | TGTGCCAGCAGTACTACAGGTTGGGAAGCCAAAAACATTCAGTACTTC | CASSTTGWEAKNIQYF
16 | many | NA | TRBJ2-4 | TRBV13 | TGTGCCAGCAGCTTCTTTGGGGGGCTGAACCCAAACATTCAGTACTTC | CASSFFGGLNPNIQYF
14 | NA | TRBD1 | TRBJ2-7 | TRBV5-1 | TGCGCCAGCAGCCCCAGACAGGGAATGGTCGAGCAGTACTTC | CASSPRQGMVEQYF
14 | few | TRBD2 | TRBJ2-2 | TRBV5-1 | TGCGCCAGCATAGGGACTAGCAGCACCGGGGAGCTGTTTTTT | CASIGTSSTGELFF
16 | NA | TRBD2 | TRBJ2-1 | TRBV3-1 | TGTGCCAGCAGCGAATTCACTAGCGGGATCATTGGAGAGCAGTTCTTC | CASSEFTSGIIGEQFF
15 | many | TRBD2 | TRBJ2-7 | TRBV7-9 | TGTGCCAGCAGCCTGCGAGCGGGACCTAACTACGAGCAGTACTTC | CASSLRAGPNYEQYF
18 | many | TRBD2 | TRBJ2-1 | TRBV14 | TGTGCCAGCAGCCAAGAAGCTAGCGGGAGGGCCCGGAACAATGAGCAGTTCTTC | CASSQEASGRARNNEQFF
12 | many | NA | TRBJ2-5 | TRBV12-3/TRBV12-4 | TGTGCCAGCGGCGAGGGTGGGGAGACCCAGTACTTC | CASGEGGETQYF
14 | NA | NA | TRBJ2-3 | TRBV6-1 | TGTGCCAGCAGAGAACCCCCAGACAGAGATACGCAGTATTTT | CASREPPDRDTQYF
16 | NA | NA | TRBJ2-5 | TRBV6-1 | TGTGCCAGCGGCCTCAGCCGGGGTGCACCGAGGGAGACCCAGTACTTC | CASGLSRGAPRETQYF
13 | many | TRBD2 | TRBJ2-7 | TRBV20-1 | TGCAGTCCGGGGCGGGAGGCACCGAGGGAGCAGTACTTC | CSPGREAPREQYF
13 | many | NA | TRBJ2-5 | TRBV30 | TGTGCCTGGAGACTCGGCACTGGGGAGACCCAGTACTTC | CAWRLGTGETQYF